This paragraph covers one T cell receptor beta chain sequence. Its antigen is not identified. The source of the sample is a study of graft-versus-host responses after intestinal transplantation. Trimming at V came to 5 bases and at J to 9 bases, leaving 8 bases not matched to a gene. CDR3 length: 15 residues. Germline V gives CDR1 MNHEY, CDR2 SVGAGI. TCRdb's copy holds only in-frame clones and misses some; the assay was immunoSEQ multiplex PCR. The sample consists of about 130,000 clones, approximately 91% of them appearing once. This sequence joins TRBV6-5 and TRBJ2-1, with 12 bases that match TRBD2. The clonotype comes from a human donor who received an intestinal transplant. The material sequenced was unstimulated CD4+ T cells sorted from spleen or lymph node cells, taken before intestinal transplant. The CDR3 reads CASSAGTSGWVEQFF. Here the CDR3 DNA reads TGTGCCAGCAGTGCCGGGACTAGCGGGTGGGTTGAGCAGTTCTTC.